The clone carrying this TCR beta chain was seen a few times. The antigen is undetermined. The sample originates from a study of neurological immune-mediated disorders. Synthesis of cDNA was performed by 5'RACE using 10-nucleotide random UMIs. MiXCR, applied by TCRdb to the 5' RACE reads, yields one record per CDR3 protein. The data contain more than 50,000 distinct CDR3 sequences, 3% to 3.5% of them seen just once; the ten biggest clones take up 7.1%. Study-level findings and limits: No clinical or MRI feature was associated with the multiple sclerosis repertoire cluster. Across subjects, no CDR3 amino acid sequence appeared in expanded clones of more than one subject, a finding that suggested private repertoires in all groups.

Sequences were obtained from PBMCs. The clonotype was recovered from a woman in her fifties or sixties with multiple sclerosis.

The CDR3 bases are TGTGCCAGCAGTTACTCTGAGCGGTGGATCACAGATACGCAGTATTTT. Its protein is CASSYSERWITDTQYF. V usage is TRBV6-2 or TRBV6-3 and J usage is TRBJ2-3; D might be TRBD2 (5 bases). Germline V gene sequence: CDR1 MNHEY, CDR2 SVGEGT. This CDR3 is 16 amino acids long. V was cut by 0 bases and J by 2 bases, with 12 bases left in between.